These 23 T cell receptor beta chains originate from one sample sequenced in a study of beta chain features in type 1 diabetes. Every bit of the isolated RNA underwent reverse transcription, so sequencing read expressed TCRB transcripts. The protocol was immunoSEQ multiplex PCR, while the TCRdb copy is restricted to in-frame clones and leaves out a portion. The sample yields around 250,000 clones, 68% seen once. The sample comprised naive CD4+ T cells from blood. Every receptor here comes from a man in his thirties or forties in good health.

V gene TRBV6-5 combines with J gene TRBJ2-1, with 9 positions matching TRBD2. With 2 bases clipped from V and 4 bases from J, the junction kept 6 bases outside the gene matches. The CDR3 is 16 amino acids. Per the germline V gene, CDR1 is MNHEY and CDR2 is SVGAGI. CDR3 protein: CASSYRLAGGYNEQFF. In nucleotides, the CDR3 is TGTGCCAGCAGTTACCGTCTCGCGGGAGGGTACAATGAGCAGTTCTTC.

The CDR3 region is CASSPATFWSAKNIQYF. The CDR3 bases are TGTGCCAGCTCACCTGCCACGTTTTGGTCAGCCAAAAACATTCAGTACTTC. The rearrangement joins TRBV18 to TRBJ2-4; D ambiguous. Germline V CDR1 and CDR2: KGHSH, LQKENI. Trimming removed 3 bases from V and 0 bases from J, with 15 bases in between. CDR3 length equals 17 residues.

This chain joins TRBV25-1 and TRBJ1-2; TRBD1 agrees at 7 bases. V shed 1 base, J shed 5 bases, and the junction held 7 bases outside the gene matches. The CDR3 has 15 amino acids. CDR1 is MGHDK and CDR2 is SYGVNS in the germline V gene. The DNA of the CDR3 is TGTGCCAGCAGTGAATCGACAGGGAGTCGGTATGGCTACACCTTC. Amino acids: CASSESTGSRYGYTF.

This clone showed up just once. Here the CDR3 reads CATSLRPGEAEQYF. The CDR3 DNA is TGTGCCACCAGCTTGCGACCCGGGGAGGCCGAGCAGTACTTC. The chain joins TRBV15 to TRBJ2-7, with D maybe TRBD2 (6 bases). Trimming took off 5 bases at V and 6 bases at J, with 17 bases between the two ends. Germline CDR1 is LNHNV and CDR2 is YYDKDF (reference sequence). The CDR3 contains 14 residues.

Only one count was recorded for this clone. The J gene is TRBJ1-2, the V gene TRBV30; the match to TRBD1 covers 8 bases. This CDR3 contains 13 residues. The ends lost 4 bases at V and 6 bases at J; junction bases unmatched: 7. Germline V gene lookup returns CDR1 GTSNPN and CDR2 SVGIG (reference sequence). CDR3 DNA: TGTGCCTGGAACGCCCAGACAGGGGATGGCTACACCTTC. This gives the protein CAWNAQTGDGYTF.

This clone was counted a single time. The chain carries TRBV25-1 and TRBJ2-7, with 8 bases identical to TRBD1. The CDR3 totals 15 residues. Germline lookup yields CDR1 MGHDK and CDR2 SYGVNS. V lost 0 bases to trimming and J lost 3 bases; unmatched junction nucleotides: 4. CDR3 residues: CASSEYGTGGYEQYF. CDR3 in DNA: TGTGCCAGCAGTGAATATGGGACAGGAGGCTACGAGCAGTACTTC.

V gene TRBV30 combines with J gene TRBJ2-3; D gene unclear. V was pared by 1 base and J by 0 bases, with 8 bases between. The CDR3 is made up of 14 amino acids. CDR1 is GTSNPN, CDR2 SVGIG, per germline (reference sequence). CDR3 residues: CAWSALFSTDTQYF. CDR3 bases: TGTGCCTGGAGTGCGCTTTTTAGCACAGATACGCAGTATTTT.

This chain links TRBV7-9 with TRBJ2-3, with 9 bases that match TRBD1. CDR3 length equals 15 residues. Germline V CDR1 and CDR2: SEHNR, FQNEAQ (reference sequence). V lost 4 bases to trimming and J lost 1 base; unmatched junction nucleotides: 3. CDR3 amino acids: CASSSRQGGTDTQYF. The CDR3 DNA reads TGTGCCAGCAGCTCCCGACAGGGGGGCACAGATACGCAGTATTTT.

This chain uses TRBV10-3 with TRBJ2-5, with D perhaps matching TRBD2 (6 bases). The V and J ends lost 10 bases and 5 bases respectively, with 17 bases between them. Germline V gene data show CDR1 as ENHRY and CDR2 as SYGVKD. The CDR3 consists of 13 residues. As DNA, the CDR3 is TGTGCCACCGCGACTAGGGATGGTGAGACCCAGTACTTC. Its protein is CATATRDGETQYF.

This chain joins TRBV6-5 and TRBJ2-3, with 8 bases that match TRBD1. This CDR3 comprises 15 residues. From germline, CDR1 is MNHEY and CDR2 SVGAGI. V gave up 5 bases and J gave up 1 base; unmatched junction bases: 5. CDR3 DNA: TGTGCCAGCAGTCAGCCGACAGGGGGCACAGATACGCAGTATTTT. It yields the protein CASSQPTGGTDTQYF.

This chain joins TRBV7-8 and TRBJ2-1, with 7 bases fitting TRBD1. V shed 8 bases and J 0 bases; nucleotides not matched to a gene: 10. CDR1 SGHVS and CDR2 FQNEAQ come from the germline V gene. This CDR3 spans 16 amino acids. The CDR3 nucleotides are TGTGCCAGCCAATCGGGACAGTGGAGCTCCTACAATGAGCAGTTCTTC. Amino acids: CASQSGQWSSYNEQFF. The full variable domain, rest sourced from reference TRBV7-8 and TRBJ2-1, is GAGVSQSPRYKVAKRGQDVALRCDPISGHVSLFWYQQALGQGPEFLTYFQNEAQLDKSGLPSDRFFAERPEGSVSTLKIQRTQQEDSAVYLCASQSGQWSSYNEQFFGPGTRLTVL.

V gene TRBV7-9 combines with J gene TRBJ1-1, with no clear D. Germline lookup yields CDR1 SEHNR and CDR2 FQNEAQ (reference sequence). This CDR3 spans 14 amino acids. V was clipped by 3 bases and J by 1 base, with 9 bases between them. The DNA of the CDR3 is TGTGCCAGCAGCTTCACCTCGGAGAACACTGAAGCTTTCTTT. It is translated as CASSFTSENTEAFF.

This clone has only a few counts. This sequence joins TRBV28 and TRBJ2-6; no clear D. Germline CDR1 MDHEN, CDR2 SYDVKM. V lost 2 bases and J 3 bases, leaving 8 bases between the germline ends. The length of the CDR3 is 15 residues. CDR3 sequence reads: CASSLIRVGANVLTF. The DNA of the CDR3 is TGTGCCAGCAGTTTAATCCGGGTTGGGGCCAACGTCCTGACTTTC. The full variable domain, with the rest looked up from reference TRBV28 and TRBJ2-6, is DVKVTQSSRYLVKRTGEKVFLECVQDMDHENMFWYRQDPGLGLRLIYFSYDVKMKEKGDIPEGYSVSREKKERFSLILESASTNQTSMYLCASSLIRVGANVLTFGAGSRLTVL.

This clone was detected only once. The rearrangement joins TRBV6-6 to TRBJ1-4; D unresolved. Germline V gene sequence: CDR1 MNHNY, CDR2 SVGAGI (reference sequence). The CDR3 is 12 amino acids. With 8 bases removed from V and 7 bases from J, the gap between germline ends came to 11 bases. CDR3 loop: CASRIRSEKLFF. CDR3 nucleotides: TGTGCCAGCCGGATAAGGAGTGAAAAACTGTTTTTT.

V and J are TRBV7-2 and TRBJ2-1, with 9 bases lining up with TRBD2. Unmatched junction bases numbered 4, after V lost 4 bases and J lost 6 bases. The CDR3 length is 14 residues. Germline loops: CDR1 SGHTA, CDR2 FQGNSA. CDR3 sequence (DNA): TGTGCCAGCAGCTCGGGACTAGCTCCCAATGAGCAGTTCTTC. It specifies CASSSGLAPNEQFF.

This clone has just a few counts. CDR3 protein: CASSKGDGGGSTDTQYF. CDR3 nucleotides: TGTGCCAGCAGCAAAGGCGATGGCGGGGGCAGCACAGATACGCAGTATTTT. The chain couples TRBV21-1 to TRBJ2-3; TRBD2 is taken as the D call from the table, unchecked against the DNA. TRBV21-1 is a listed pseudogene. The CDR3 runs to 17 residues.

The chain recombines TRBV9 with TRBJ2-3, with 7 bases fitting TRBD2. V lost 4 bases, J lost 4 bases, and 9 bases stayed unmatched. The CDR3 is 15 amino acids. CDR1 and CDR2 (germline): SGDLS, YYNGEE. The CDR3 sequence is CASSLRTSWADTQYF. DNA for the CDR3: TGTGCCAGCAGCCTCCGGACTAGTTGGGCAGATACGCAGTATTTT. Supplemented by reference TRBV9 and TRBJ2-3, the full variable domain reads DSGVTQTPKHLITATGQRVTLRCSPRSGDLSVYWYQQSLDQGLQFLIQYYNGEERAKGNILERFSAQQFPDLHSELNLSSLELGDSALYFCASSLRTSWADTQYFGPGTRLTVL.

The chain carries TRBV18 and TRBJ1-4; D remains unclear. CDR1 and CDR2 from the germline V gene are KGHSH and LQKENI. Trimming removed 5 bases from V and 6 bases from J, with 10 bases in between. This CDR3 has 13 residues. The CDR3 loop reads CASSTRRDEKLFF. The CDR3 DNA follows: TGTGCCAGCTCAACTCGCCGGGATGAAAAACTGTTTTTT.

The chain couples TRBV7-9 to TRBJ2-5; unclear D gene. V lost 1 base, J lost 7 bases, and 7 bases lay in between. Germline CDR1 reads SEHNR; CDR2 reads FQNEAQ (reference sequence). The CDR3 totals 12 residues. For the CDR3, the DNA is TGTGCCAGCAGCTTAGGTCGCGGGACCCAGTACTTC. Translating it yields CASSLGRGTQYF.

This chain uses TRBV9 with TRBJ2-3; D is possibly TRBD2 (6 bases). Deletions cut 0 bases from V and 7 bases from J, with 12 bases between. CDR3 length equals 14 residues. Germline assignment: CDR1 SGDLS and CDR2 YYNGEE. CDR3 region: CASSVEAEGNTQYF. Here the CDR3 DNA reads TGTGCCAGCAGCGTAGAGGCGGAGGGAAATACGCAGTATTTT.

J is TRBJ2-1 and V is TRBV30, with 8 nucleotides matching TRBD2. Germline V gives CDR1 GTSNPN, CDR2 SVGIG (reference sequence). J gave up 2 bases and V 8 bases, and 5 bases lay outside the gene matches. This CDR3 has 13 residues. CDR3 in DNA: TGTGCCGAAACTAGCGGACCCTACAATGAGCAGTTCTTC. Protein: CAETSGPYNEQFF.

This chain joins TRBV2 and TRBJ2-7; D gene ambiguous. V lost 0 bases, J lost 7 bases, and 13 bases lay in between. The CDR3 is made up of 14 amino acids. Germline V CDR1 and CDR2: SNHLY, FYNNEI. CDR3: CASSEAPRTNEQYF. CDR3 bases: TGTGCCAGCAGTGAAGCGCCAAGAACTAATGAGCAGTACTTC.

The chain recombines TRBV2 with TRBJ2-3; 8 bases line up with TRBD1. With 6 bases clipped from V and 4 bases from J, the junction kept 0 bases outside the gene matches. Germline values: CDR1 SNHLY, CDR2 FYNNEI. This CDR3 is 12 amino acids long. The CDR3 DNA is TGTGCCAGCAGGACAGGGGCAGATACGCAGTATTTT. Its translation: CASRTGADTQYF.